This entry describes one T cell receptor beta chain. Under the authors' procedure: Nucleated cell counts were estimated from reference gene primer amplification. Only in-frame clones appear in the TCRdb table, and some are missing; sequencing was by immunoSEQ multiplex PCR. D and trimming were read from the DNA, whereas the V and J calls and clone size are those reported in that table. The sample lists around 260,000 clones, approximately 86% occurring once. J lost 2 bases, V lost 4 bases, and 9 bases had no gene match. The CDR3 spans 16 residues. Germline V gives CDR1 MGHRA, CDR2 YSYEKL. This sample was included in a study of blood T cell repertoires in COVID-19. Whole-study context: Collection of acute and convalescent COVID-19 samples took place in the United States, Italy and Spain.

Seattle patients were enrolled during active infection and followed longitudinally. This sequence originates from a woman aged 60-75 years with COVID-19, enrolled during active disease. The chain recombines TRBV4-1 with TRBJ1-2; 8 nucleotides match TRBD1. Sequencing was carried out using peripheral blood. CDR3 sequence reads: CASSLARGQVNYGYTF. The DNA of the CDR3 is TGCGCCAGCAGCCTCGCAAGGGGACAGGTAAACTATGGCTACACCTTC.